The following is a T cell receptor (beta chain) sequence with its context. These data are taken from a study of T-cell reconstitution after alpha-beta-depleted transplantation in children. Molecular barcoding with unique molecular identifiers was used for the TCRbeta library. TCRdb passed the PCR reads through MiXCR, listing each CDR3 protein once. The repertoire includes about 500,000 distinct CDR3 sequences, over 9.5% of them detected once, and 14% sits in the top ten. This CDR3 contains 16 residues. From germline, CDR1 is SGDLS and CDR2 YYNGEE. The junction had 8 bases not matched to a gene; V was cut back by 4 bases and J by 5 bases.

This specimen consisted of PBMCs, mostly from graft donor cells, obtained 180 days after TCRalphabeta/CD19-depleted stem cell transplant. This TCR was sampled from a female patient younger than 10 who had a stem cell transplant for aplastic anemia, so the T cells may come from the graft donor. The rearrangement links TRBV9 to TRBJ2-5, with 13 bases aligning to TRBD2. For the CDR3, the DNA is TGTGCCAGCAGCCCTCAACTAGCGGGAGGGCTTGAGACCCAGTACTTC. Its protein product is CASSPQLAGGLETQYF.